This T cell receptor (beta chain) was documented in a study of blood T cell repertoires in COVID-19. The CDR3 is 15 residues long. Between the trimmed V and J ends, which lost 1 base and 2 bases, there was a span of 10 bases. Germline CDR1 KGHDR, CDR2 SFDVKD. Repertoires were generated with immunoSEQ multiplex PCR, while TCRdb's copy carries only in-frame clones and drops some. The sample records approximately 390,000 clones, 70% to 90% being singletons. The chain employs TRBV24-1 and TRBJ1-2; D gene ambiguous. Sample: peripheral blood. The receptor was isolated from a woman aged 55-69 years with COVID-19, enrolled during active disease. CDR3 DNA sequence: TGTGCCACCAGTGATTTCCGTTTGGGCAACTATGGCTACACCTTC. Protein sequence: CATSDFRLGNYGYTF.